A single T cell receptor beta chain is shown here with its context. Antigen unknown. These data originate in a study of stem cell transplantation in POMP-related autoinflammatory disease. Overall study: Pre-transplant patients had naive-skewed CD4+ T cells and few CD8+ T cells.

Deletions cut 1 base from V and 0 bases from J, with 4 bases between. Germline lookup yields CDR1 SGHNT and CDR2 YENEEA. The CDR3 contains 13 residues. Notes on the study in general: In PRAID patients, the number of distinct TRB V-J gene pairings was restricted.

The data were produced by immunoSEQ multiplex PCR, yet TCRdb's version contains in-frame clones alone and is incomplete. The data contain some 30,000 clones, around 90% of them singletons. The chain uses TRBV11-3 and TRBJ2-7; D is unclear. This sequence was found in a human donor with POMP-related autoinflammation and immune dysregulation (PRAID). Source: CD4+ T cells from PBMCs, taken before stem cell transplantation. CDR3: CASSLGGSYEQYF. CDR3 DNA sequence: TGTGCCAGCAGCTTAGGGGGCTCCTACGAGCAGTACTTC.